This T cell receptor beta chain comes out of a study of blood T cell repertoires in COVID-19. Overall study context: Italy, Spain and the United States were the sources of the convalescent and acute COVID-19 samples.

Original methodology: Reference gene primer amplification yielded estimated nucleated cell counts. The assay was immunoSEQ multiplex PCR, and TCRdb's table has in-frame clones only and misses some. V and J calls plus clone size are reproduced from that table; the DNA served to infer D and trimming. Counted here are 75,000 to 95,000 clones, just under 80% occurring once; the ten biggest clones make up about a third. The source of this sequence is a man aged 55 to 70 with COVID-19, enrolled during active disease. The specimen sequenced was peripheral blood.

The CDR3 region is CASSGTGSYEQYF. CDR3 nucleotide sequence: TGTGCCAGCTCCGGGACAGGTAGCTACGAGCAGTACTTC. This rearrangement joins TRBV18 to TRBJ2-7, with 8 bases lining up with TRBD1. Trimming cost V 6 bases and J 3 bases; bases outside gene matches: 4. CDR1 is KGHSH and CDR2 is LQKENI in the germline V gene. The CDR3 sequence is 13 residues long.